The clone carrying this TCR beta chain was observed a few times. The antigen is undetermined. The data were taken from a study of regulatory T cells in long-lasting Graves disease. Study observations and caveats: Persistent disease preferred TRBV28, TRBJ1-2 and TRBJ2-5. Limited sample numbers may have lowered accuracy.

According to the study, TCR beta libraries were built with iRepertoire HTBI primers and CDR3-region Arm-PCR. A single record per CDR3 protein comes from TCRdb applying MiXCR to the multiplex PCR reads. The data contain about 560,000 distinct CDR3 sequences, 16% of them seen just once; the ten biggest clones take up 12%. Germline CDR1 reads SGHTA; CDR2 reads FQGTGA. The CDR3 loop spans 15 amino acids. After removal of 5 bases from V and 1 base from J, the junction contained 2 bases not matched to a gene. The time point is: newly diagnosed GD, antithyroid drugs for less than 3 months. RNA from PBMCs was the source of the TCR library. These data were also filed under a second study, of T cells in Graves' hyperthyroidism and ophthalmopathy. This second report adds: Exclusions: uncontrolled infection, other autoimmune disease, pregnancy, lactation. Blood held most thyroid clonotypes expanded above 0.001 frequency.

This receptor was identified in a man between 18 and 29 years old with Graves disease. The sample here was peripheral blood mononuclear cells (PBMCs), taken at new diagnosis, from a patient treated with antithyroid drugs. The chain couples TRBV7-3 to TRBJ2-2, with 9 bases fitting TRBD2. As DNA, the CDR3 is TGTGCCAGCAGCAGTAGCGGGAGGAACACCGGGGAGCTGTTTTTT. This sequence encodes CASSSSGRNTGELFF.